Below, 10 T cell receptor beta chains from the same sample are listed, as sequenced in a study of T and B cells in COVID-19 patients. From blood, about 240-550 ng of genomic DNA served as TRB template. TRB rearrangements were amplified by multiplex PCR with BIOMED2 TRB-A/B primers. TCRdb re-called the multiplex PCR reads with MiXCR, one entry per CDR3 protein. The sample records approximately 2,000 distinct CDR3 sequences, about 21% being singletons. The sequencing input was blood. All receptors derive from a human donor with active COVID-19.

The chain is built from TRBV7-2 and TRBJ2-7, with no clear D. The CDR3 is 14 residues long. The V end was cut by 5 bases, the J end by 0 bases, with 11 bases between. CDR1 is SGHTA and CDR2 is FQGNSA in the germline V gene. The CDR3 reads CASSQDLTSYEQYF. CDR3 nucleotide sequence: TGTGCCAGCAGCCAAGACTTGACCTCCTACGAGCAGTACTTC.

By its share, this clonotype is medium-sized. The V gene is TRBV27, the J gene TRBJ2-4; 7 bases map to TRBD1. This CDR3 has 16 residues. Germline CDR1 is MNHEY and CDR2 is SMNVEV (reference sequence). V was pared by 4 bases and J by 0 bases, with 6 bases of the junction left unmatched. The chain's CDR3 is CASSSDRALAKNIQYF. The CDR3 DNA reads TGTGCCAGCAGTTCCGACAGGGCCCTAGCCAAAAACATTCAGTACTTC.

Judged by abundance, this clonotype is medium-sized. The chain couples TRBV15 to TRBJ2-5; 14 nucleotides align to TRBD2. J lost 4 bases, V lost 2 bases, and 9 bases had no gene match. The CDR3 contains 18 residues. The germline V gene encodes CDR1 LNHNV and CDR2 YYDKDF (reference sequence). Written as DNA, the CDR3 is TGTGCCACCAGCAGATTTACGGGACTAGCGGGAGCAGGAGAGACCCAGTACTTC. Amino acid sequence: CATSRFTGLAGAGETQYF.

The chain couples TRBV20-1 to TRBJ1-1, with D possibly matching TRBD1 (6 bases). Per germline, CDR1 DFQATT and CDR2 SNEGSKA (reference sequence). The germline V and J ends were trimmed by 4 bases and 1 base, with 13 bases remaining between them. This CDR3 is built from 14 residues. CDR3 nucleotides: TGCAGTGCTACACAGGGCGGGGGGAACACTGAAGCTTTCTTT. It is translated as CSATQGGGNTEAFF.

By share, this clonotype ranks as medium-sized (0.01 to 0.1%). This rearrangement joins TRBV19 to TRBJ1-2; D gene ambiguous. The CDR3 runs to 12 residues. Germline values: CDR1 LNHDA, CDR2 SQIVND (reference sequence). With 9 bases removed from V and 4 bases from J, the gap between germline ends came to 12 bases. CDR3 bases: TGTGCCAGCTTAAAGGGAGCCTATGGCTACACCTTC. Encoded protein: CASLKGAYGYTF.

J is TRBJ2-1 and V is TRBV5-6; 8 nucleotides line up with TRBD2. There are 15 residues in the CDR3. Trimming took 5 bases from V and 5 from J; bases not matched to a gene: 9. Germline V gives CDR1 SGHDT, CDR2 YYEEEE. CDR3 nucleotides: TGTGCCAGCAGAGCCGTGCGGGAGGACCACAATGAGCAGTTCTTC. Protein sequence: CASRAVREDHNEQFF.

This clonotype has a handful of counts. The rearrangement uses TRBV11-2 and TRBJ2-7, with TRBD1 identical over 7 bases. The germline V gene has CDR1 SGHAT and CDR2 FQNNGV. The CDR3 totals 15 residues. Unmatched junction bases numbered 11, after V lost 4 bases and J lost 5 bases. The CDR3 nucleotides read TGTGCCAGCAGCTCGGGACAGCCACCGCGGGACGAGCAGTACTTC. Its protein product is CASSSGQPPRDEQYF.

V and J are TRBV7-6 and TRBJ1-5; tentative D call: TRBD1 (6 bases). Germline V gene data show CDR1 as SGHVS and CDR2 as FNYEAQ. Between the trimmed V and J ends, which lost 4 bases and 3 bases, there was a span of 10 bases. This CDR3 is built from 14 residues. The CDR3 reads CASSSTGYNQPQHF. CDR3 nucleotides: TGTGCCAGCAGCTCAACAGGGTACAATCAGCCCCAGCATTTT.

This chain joins TRBV27 and TRBJ1-1, with no clear D. The CDR3 has 14 residues. The germline V gene encodes CDR1 MNHEY and CDR2 SMNVEV (reference sequence). Trimming stripped 0 bases from V and 6 bases from J, with 11 bases between. The CDR3, as DNA: TGTGCCAGCAGTTTATCTAGGTCTTCGCCTGAAGCTTTCTTT. Protein: CASSLSRSSPEAFF.

A note on this clonotype: The CDR3 carries no conserved terminal phenylalanine or tryptophan, so it likely arises from a read error. It is unclear where the CDR3 begins or ends on the DNA, so no DNA is shown, and the CDR3 is as TCRdb lists it. V gene TRBV19 combines with J gene TRBJ2-1; the DNA was not compared with TRBD1, the D call given in the table. The CDR3 is made up of 14 amino acids, end residues included. Germline values: CDR1 LNHDA, CDR2 SQIVND (reference sequence). The CDR3 protein is CASQGIGDENEQGV.